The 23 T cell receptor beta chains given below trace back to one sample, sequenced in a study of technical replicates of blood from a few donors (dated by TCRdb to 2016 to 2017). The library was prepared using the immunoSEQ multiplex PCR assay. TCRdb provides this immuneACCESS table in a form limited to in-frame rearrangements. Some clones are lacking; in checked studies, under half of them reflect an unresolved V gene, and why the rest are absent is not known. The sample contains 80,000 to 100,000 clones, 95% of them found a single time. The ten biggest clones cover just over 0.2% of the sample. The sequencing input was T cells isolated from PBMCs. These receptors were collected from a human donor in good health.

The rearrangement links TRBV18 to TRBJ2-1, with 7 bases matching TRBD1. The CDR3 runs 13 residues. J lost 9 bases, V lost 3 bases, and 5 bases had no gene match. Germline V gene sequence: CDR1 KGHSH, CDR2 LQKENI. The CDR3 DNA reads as TGTGCCAGCTCACCGGGGACAGCTCGTGAGCAGTTCTTC. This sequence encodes CASSPGTAREQFF. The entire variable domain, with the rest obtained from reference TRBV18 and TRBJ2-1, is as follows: NAGVMQNPRHLVRRRGQEARLRCSPMKGHSHVYWYRQLPEEGLKFMVYLQKENIIDESGMPKERFSAEFPKEGPSILRIQQVVRGDSAAYFCASSPGTAREQFFGPGTRLTVL.

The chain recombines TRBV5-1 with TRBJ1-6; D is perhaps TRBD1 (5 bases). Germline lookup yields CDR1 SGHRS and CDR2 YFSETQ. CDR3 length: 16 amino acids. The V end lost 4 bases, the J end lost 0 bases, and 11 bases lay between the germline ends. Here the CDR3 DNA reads TGCGCCAGCAGCCCGGAGGGGAGCTCCTATAATTCACCCCTCCACTTT. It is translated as CASSPEGSSYNSPLHF.

The CDR3 loop is CASSRTSGGPGDTQYF. DNA of the CDR3: TGCGCCAGCAGCCGGACTAGCGGGGGCCCAGGGGATACGCAGTATTTT. The rearrangement links TRBV5-1 to TRBJ2-3; 13 nucleotides line up with TRBD2. V dropped 4 bases and J dropped 6; count of bases not matched to a gene: 8. Germline values: CDR1 SGHRS, CDR2 YFSETQ. The CDR3 spans 16 residues.

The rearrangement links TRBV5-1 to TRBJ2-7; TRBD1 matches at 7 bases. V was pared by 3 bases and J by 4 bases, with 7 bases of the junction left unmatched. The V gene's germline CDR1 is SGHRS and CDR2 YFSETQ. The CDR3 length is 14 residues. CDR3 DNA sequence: TGCGCCAGCAGCTCGACAGGGACGTATTACGAGCAGTACTTC. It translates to CASSSTGTYYEQYF.

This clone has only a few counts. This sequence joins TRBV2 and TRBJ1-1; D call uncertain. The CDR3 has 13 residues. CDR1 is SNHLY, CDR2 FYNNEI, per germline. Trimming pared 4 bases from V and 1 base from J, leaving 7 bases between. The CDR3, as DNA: TGTGCCAGCAGTGTGGCTCCGAACACTGAAGCTTTCTTT. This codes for CASSVAPNTEAFF. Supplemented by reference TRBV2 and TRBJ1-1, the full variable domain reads EPEVTQTPSHQVTQMGQEVILRCVPISNHLYFYWYRQILGQKVEFLVSFYNNEISEKSEIFDDQFSVERPDGSNFTLKIRSTKLEDSAMYFCASSVAPNTEAFFGQGTRLTVV.

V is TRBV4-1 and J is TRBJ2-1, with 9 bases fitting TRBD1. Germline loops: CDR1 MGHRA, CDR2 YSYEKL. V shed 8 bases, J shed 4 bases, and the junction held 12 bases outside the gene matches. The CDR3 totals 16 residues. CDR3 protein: CASGGFSGQGYNEQFF. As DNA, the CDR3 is TGCGCCAGCGGGGGGTTTTCAGGACAGGGGTACAATGAGCAGTTCTTC.

CDR3 region: CASSLSETQYF. For the CDR3, the DNA is TGTGCCAGCAGTTTAAGCGAGACCCAGTACTTC. This rearrangement joins TRBV28 to TRBJ2-5; D is unresolved. CDR1 and CDR2 (germline): MDHEN, SYDVKM. Trimming removed 2 bases from V and 5 bases from J, with 3 bases in between. This CDR3 is 11 amino acids long.

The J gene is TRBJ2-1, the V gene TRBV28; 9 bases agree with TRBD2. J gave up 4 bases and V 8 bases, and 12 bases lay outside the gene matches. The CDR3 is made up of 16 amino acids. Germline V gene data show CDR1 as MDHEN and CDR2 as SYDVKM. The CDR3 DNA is TGTGCCAGCCTCGTGGTTAGCGGGAGACCATACAATGAGCAGTTCTTC. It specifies CASLVVSGRPYNEQFF.

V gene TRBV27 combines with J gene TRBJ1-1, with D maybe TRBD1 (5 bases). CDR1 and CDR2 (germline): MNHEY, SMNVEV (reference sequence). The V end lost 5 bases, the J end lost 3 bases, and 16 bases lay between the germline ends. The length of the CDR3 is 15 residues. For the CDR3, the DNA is TGTGCCAGCAGTCTCAACTCAGGGTTGGACACTGAAGCTTTCTTT. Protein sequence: CASSLNSGLDTEAFF.

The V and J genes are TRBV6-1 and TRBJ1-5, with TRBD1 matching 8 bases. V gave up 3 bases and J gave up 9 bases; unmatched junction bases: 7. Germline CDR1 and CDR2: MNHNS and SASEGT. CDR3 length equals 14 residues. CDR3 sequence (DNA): TGTGCCAGCAGTGACGGGACAGGCGGCGGGCCCCAGCATTTT. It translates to CASSDGTGGGPQHF.

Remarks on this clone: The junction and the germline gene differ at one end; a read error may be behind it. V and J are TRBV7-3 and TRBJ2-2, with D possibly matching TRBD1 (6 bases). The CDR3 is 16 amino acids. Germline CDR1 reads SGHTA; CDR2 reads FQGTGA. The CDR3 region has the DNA TGTGCCAGCAGTTTAACCTCGGACAGCTACACCGGGGAGCTGTTTTTT. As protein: CASSLTSDSYTGELFF.

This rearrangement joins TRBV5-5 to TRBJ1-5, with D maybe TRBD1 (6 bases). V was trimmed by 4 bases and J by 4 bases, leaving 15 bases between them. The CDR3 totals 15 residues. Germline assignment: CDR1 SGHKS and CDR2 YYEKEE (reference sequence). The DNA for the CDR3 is TGTGCCAGCAGCGTGGCTGGACAGCTAAATCAGCCCCAGCATTTT. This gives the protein CASSVAGQLNQPQHF.

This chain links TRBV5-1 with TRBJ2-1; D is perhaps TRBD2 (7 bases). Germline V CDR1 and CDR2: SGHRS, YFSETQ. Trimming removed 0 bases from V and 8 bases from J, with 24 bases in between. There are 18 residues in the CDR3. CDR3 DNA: TGCGCCAGCAGCTTGGTCATGGGGGGGCAGGGCCTTCGGGATGAGCAGTTCTTC. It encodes CASSLVMGGQGLRDEQFF.

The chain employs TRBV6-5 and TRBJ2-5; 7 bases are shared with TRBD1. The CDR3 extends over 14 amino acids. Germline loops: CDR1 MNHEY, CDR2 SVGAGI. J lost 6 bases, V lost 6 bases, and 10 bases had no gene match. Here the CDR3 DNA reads TGTGCCAGCAGGGATAGACAGGGCCTAAAGACCCAGTACTTC. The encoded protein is CASRDRQGLKTQYF.

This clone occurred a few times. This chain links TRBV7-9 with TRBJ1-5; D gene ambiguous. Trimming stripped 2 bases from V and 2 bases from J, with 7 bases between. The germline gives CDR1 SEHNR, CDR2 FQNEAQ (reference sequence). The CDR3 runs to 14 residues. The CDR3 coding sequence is TGTGCCAGCAGCTTATCACGAGGCAATCAGCCCCAGCATTTT. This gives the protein CASSLSRGNQPQHF.

The CDR3 DNA sequence: TGTGCCAGCAGCTTGCCTACCGCTCGTAGCAATCAGCCCCAGCATTTT. Its translation: CASSLPTARSNQPQHF. The chain recombines TRBV5-8 with TRBJ1-5; D unclear. CDR3 length: 16 residues. CDR1 and CDR2 from the germline V gene are SGHTS and YDEGEE. Trimming removed 1 base from V and 0 bases from J, with 11 bases in between.

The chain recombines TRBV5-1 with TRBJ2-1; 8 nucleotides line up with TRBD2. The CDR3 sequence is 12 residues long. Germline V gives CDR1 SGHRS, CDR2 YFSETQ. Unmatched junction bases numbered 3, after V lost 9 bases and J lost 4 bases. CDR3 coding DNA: TGCGCCACCGGGGGGGGATACAATGAGCAGTTCTTC. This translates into CATGGGYNEQFF.

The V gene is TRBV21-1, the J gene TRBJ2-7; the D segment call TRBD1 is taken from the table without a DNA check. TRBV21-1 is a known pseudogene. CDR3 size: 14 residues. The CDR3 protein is CASSKEGGFNEQYF. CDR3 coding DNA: TGTGCCAGCAGCAAAGAAGGGGGCTTTAACGAGCAGTACTTC.

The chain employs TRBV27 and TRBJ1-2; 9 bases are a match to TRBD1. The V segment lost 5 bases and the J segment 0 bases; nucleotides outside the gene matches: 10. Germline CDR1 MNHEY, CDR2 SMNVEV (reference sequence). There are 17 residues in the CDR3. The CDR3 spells CASSPTGGILANYGYTF. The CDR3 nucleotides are TGTGCCAGCAGTCCGACAGGGGGAATTTTAGCTAACTATGGCTACACCTTC.

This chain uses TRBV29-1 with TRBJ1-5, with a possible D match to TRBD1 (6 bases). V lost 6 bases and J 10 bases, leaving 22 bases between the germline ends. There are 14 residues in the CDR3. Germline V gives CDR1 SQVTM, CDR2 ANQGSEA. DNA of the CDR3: TGCAGCGTGGGGGCTGGGACGGCTTCAGATCCCCAGCATTTT. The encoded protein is CSVGAGTASDPQHF.

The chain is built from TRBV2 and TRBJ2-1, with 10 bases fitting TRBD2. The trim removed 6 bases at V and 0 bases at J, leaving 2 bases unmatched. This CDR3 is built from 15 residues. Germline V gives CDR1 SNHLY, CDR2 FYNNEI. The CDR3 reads CASSIAGGSYNEQFF. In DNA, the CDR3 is TGTGCCAGCAGCATAGCGGGAGGCTCCTACAATGAGCAGTTCTTC.

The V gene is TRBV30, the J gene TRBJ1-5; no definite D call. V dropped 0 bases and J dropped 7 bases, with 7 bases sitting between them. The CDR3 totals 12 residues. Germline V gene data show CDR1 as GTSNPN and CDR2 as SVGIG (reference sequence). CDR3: CAWSVRGQPQHF. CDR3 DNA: TGTGCCTGGAGTGTACGGGGACAGCCCCAGCATTTT.

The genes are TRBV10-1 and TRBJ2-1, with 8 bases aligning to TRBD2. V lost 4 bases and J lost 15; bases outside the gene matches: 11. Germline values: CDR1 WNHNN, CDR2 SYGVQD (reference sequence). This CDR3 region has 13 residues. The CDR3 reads CASSVVGGASVFF. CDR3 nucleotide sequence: TGCGCCAGCAGTGTTGTCGGGGGGGCCTCGGTGTTCTTC.